One and the same sample provided the 22 T cell receptor beta chains below, sequenced in a study of cytomegalovirus exposure and HLA in healthy donors. Libraries were prepared by immunoSEQ multiplex PCR; TCRdb keeps only in-frame clonotypes and omits some of them. The data hold approximately 71,000 clones, with 91% observed a single time. Sequencing was done on a sample of PBMCs. These receptors all stem from a young man in good health and CMV-seronegative.

The J gene is TRBJ1-5, the V gene TRBV5-1; D not certain. The length of the CDR3 is 13 residues. With 4 bases removed from V and 3 bases from J, the gap between germline ends came to 8 bases. CDR1 SGHRS and CDR2 YFSETQ come from the germline V gene. The CDR3 DNA reads TGCGCCAGCAGCCTTGCCTACAATCAGCCCCAGCATTTT. This gives the protein CASSLAYNQPQHF.

The chain uses TRBV6-1 and TRBJ1-5, with a possible D match to TRBD1 (5 bases). The CDR3 covers 14 residues. The V gene's germline CDR1 is MNHNS and CDR2 SASEGT. Trimming pared 6 bases from V and 5 bases from J, leaving 14 bases between. The CDR3 is CASRYDSFYQPQHF. Here the CDR3 DNA reads TGTGCCAGCAGATACGACAGTTTCTATCAGCCCCAGCATTTT.

The chain is built from TRBV5-1 and TRBJ2-2; 13 nucleotides align to TRBD2. In germline, CDR1 is SGHRS, CDR2 YFSETQ. The V gene end was trimmed by 0 bases and the J gene end by 5 bases; junction bases not matched to a gene: 4. This CDR3 contains 17 residues. The CDR3 nucleotides are TGCGCCAGCAGCTTGGGACTAGCGGGAGGTGGAACCGGGGAGCTGTTTTTT. It codes for CASSLGLAGGGTGELFF.

The sample holds a few counts of this clone. The chain carries TRBV7-8 and TRBJ2-7, with D maybe TRBD1 (6 bases). Trimming took off 3 bases at V and 7 bases at J, with 10 bases between the two ends. Per the germline V gene, CDR1 is SGHVS and CDR2 is FQNEAQ. This CDR3 is 12 amino acids long. This CDR3 reads CASSFLRGEQYF. The CDR3 coding sequence is TGTGCCAGCAGCTTCCTCAGGGGAGAGCAGTACTTC. The full variable domain, in which reference TRBV7-8 and TRBJ2-7 provide the parts outside the CDR3, is GAGVSQSPRYKVAKRGQDVALRCDPISGHVSLFWYQQALGQGPEFLTYFQNEAQLDKSGLPSDRFFAERPEGSVSTLKIQRTQQEDSAVYLCASSFLRGEQYFGPGTRLTVT.

The rearrangement joins TRBV6-6 to TRBJ2-7, with a possible D match to TRBD2 (6 bases). Trimming stripped 5 bases from V and 6 bases from J, with 14 bases between. This CDR3 is 13 amino acids long. Germline V gene lookup returns CDR1 MNHNY and CDR2 SVGAGI (reference sequence). The chain's CDR3 is CASSKTPTSEQYF. The CDR3 DNA sequence: TGTGCCAGCAGTAAAACTCCGACTAGCGAGCAGTACTTC.

This clone was observed once. The chain uses TRBV7-2 and TRBJ2-1; 12 bases align to TRBD2. In germline, CDR1 is SGHTA, CDR2 FQGNSA. V lost 2 bases and J lost 5; bases outside the gene matches: 7. The CDR3 length is 17 residues. The DNA for the CDR3 is TGTGCCAGCAGCTTACGCTGGACTAGCGGGATCCACAATGAGCAGTTCTTC. Protein sequence: CASSLRWTSGIHNEQFF.

The CDR3 nucleotides read TGTGCCTGGAGTCCACAGTACAATGAGCAGTTCTTC. Translated, it gives CAWSPQYNEQFF. The chain is built from TRBV30 and TRBJ2-1; D unclear. V was trimmed by 2 bases and J by 4 bases, leaving 6 bases between them. CDR1 and CDR2 (germline): GTSNPN, SVGIG (reference sequence). The CDR3 extends over 12 amino acids.

This clone showed up just once. This sequence joins TRBV28 and TRBJ2-7; maybe TRBD2 (6 bases). With 6 bases removed from V and 6 bases from J, the gap between germline ends came to 18 bases. The CDR3 contains 14 residues. The germline V gene has CDR1 MDHEN and CDR2 SYDVKM. The CDR3 DNA sequence: TGTGCCAGCAGGCCTCATGGGGGAGGAAGCGAGCAGTACTTC. Translation gives CASRPHGGGSEQYF.

The J gene is TRBJ2-2, the V gene TRBV6-1; D uncertain. CDR1 is MNHNS, CDR2 SASEGT, per germline. This CDR3 spans 13 amino acids. V lost 5 bases to trimming and J lost 0 bases, with 4 bases between them. CDR3 region: CASSTTNTGELFF. In DNA, the CDR3 is TGTGCCAGCAGTACAACGAACACCGGGGAGCTGTTTTTT.

The rearrangement uses TRBV7-2 and TRBJ2-1, with TRBD2 as a possible D gene (7 bases). Germline values: CDR1 SGHTA, CDR2 FQGNSA. The V and J ends lost 1 base and 3 bases respectively, with 13 bases between them. The CDR3 runs 16 residues. In nucleotides, the CDR3 is TGTGCCAGCAGCTTAGGTTTAGGGGGGGACTACAATGAGCAGTTCTTC. The encoded protein is CASSLGLGGDYNEQFF. The full variable domain, with the rest looked up from reference TRBV7-2 and TRBJ2-1, is GAGVSQSPSNKVTEKGKDVELRCDPISGHTALYWYRQSLGQGLEFLIYFQGNSAPDKSGLPSDRFSAERTGGSVSTLTIQRTQQEDSAVYLCASSLGLGGDYNEQFFGPGTRLTVL.

The chain joins TRBV7-2 to TRBJ2-7; the D gene is possibly TRBD1 (5 bases). V was clipped by 1 base and J by 1 base, with 11 bases between them. Germline V gene lookup returns CDR1 SGHTA and CDR2 FQGNSA. The CDR3 runs 15 residues. DNA for the CDR3: TGTGCCAGCAGCTTAGTAGTCGACAGTTCCTACGAGCAGTACTTC. Its protein product is CASSLVVDSSYEQYF.

The chain employs TRBV28 and TRBJ1-4; the D gene is possibly TRBD1 (6 bases). CDR3 length: 14 residues. V gave up 0 bases and J gave up 8 bases, with 10 bases separating them. The germline gives CDR1 MDHEN, CDR2 SYDVKM. CDR3 sequence (DNA): TGTGCCAGCAGTTTATGGAGGGGGAGAGAAAAACTGTTTTTT. It encodes CASSLWRGREKLFF.

The chain recombines TRBV18 with TRBJ2-3; the D gene is possibly TRBD2 (6 bases). Trimming took 1 base from V and 5 from J, leaving 7 bases between them. Germline values: CDR1 KGHSH, CDR2 LQKENI. This CDR3 contains 13 residues. CDR3 region: CASSPRREDTQYF. In nucleotides, the CDR3 is TGTGCCAGCTCACCACGGCGGGAAGATACGCAGTATTTT.

This clone was picked up one time. The rearrangement joins TRBV6-1 to TRBJ1-4; 9 nucleotides agree with TRBD1. V lost 4 bases, J lost 7 bases, and 4 bases stayed unmatched. The CDR3 sequence is 14 residues long. In germline, CDR1 is MNHNS, CDR2 SASEGT. The CDR3 nucleotides are TGTGCCAGCAGTGCGGGACAGGGTAGTGAAAAACTGTTTTTT. Its protein product is CASSAGQGSEKLFF.

The CDR3 DNA reads as TGTGCCAGCAGAGAACAGGGTTCTCCCGGGGAGCTGTTTTTT. Residues: CASREQGSPGELFF. The rearrangement links TRBV28 to TRBJ2-2; a possible D gene is TRBD1 (6 bases). The V end was cut by 6 bases, the J end by 6 bases, with 14 bases between. This CDR3 comprises 14 residues. Per germline, CDR1 MDHEN and CDR2 SYDVKM.

The V and J genes are TRBV7-9 and TRBJ1-5, with D possibly matching TRBD1 (5 bases). This CDR3 is 13 amino acids long. V was shortened by 5 bases and J by 4 bases, with 9 bases between the two germline ends. Per germline, CDR1 SEHNR and CDR2 FQNEAQ (reference sequence). The CDR3 sequence is CASSVGTNQPQHF. In DNA, the CDR3 is TGTGCCAGCAGCGTAGGGACTAATCAGCCCCAGCATTTT.

The chain combines TRBV7-8 with TRBJ1-2, with 9 bases aligning to TRBD1. V lost 0 bases, J lost 4 bases, and 12 bases stayed unmatched. In germline, CDR1 is SGHVS, CDR2 FQNEAQ. The CDR3 is made up of 18 amino acids. The CDR3 region is CASSLAQLRTGAAYGYTF. CDR3 sequence (DNA): TGTGCCAGCAGCTTAGCCCAACTCAGGACAGGGGCGGCCTATGGCTACACCTTC.

The rearrangement uses TRBV27 and TRBJ2-2, with D possibly being TRBD1 (6 bases). V lost 4 bases, J lost 3 bases, and 12 bases lay in between. Germline V CDR1 and CDR2: MNHEY, SMNVEV (reference sequence). This CDR3 is built from 15 residues. The CDR3 nucleotides read TGTGCCAGCAGTTCCCTCCAGGGGTACACCGGGGAGCTGTTTTTT. Residues: CASSSLQGYTGELFF.

The rearrangement links TRBV20-1 to TRBJ2-7; D perhaps matches TRBD2 (5 bases). From germline, CDR1 is DFQATT and CDR2 SNEGSKA (reference sequence). This CDR3 region has 11 residues. V lost 3 bases and J 8 bases, leaving 11 bases between the germline ends. The CDR3 spells CSASKGEKQYF. For the CDR3, the DNA is TGCAGTGCTAGTAAGGGAGAAAAGCAGTACTTC.

The CDR3 loop reads CATRSGLGGDRDTQYF. CDR3 sequence (DNA): TGTGCCACCAGGTCGGGTCTTGGGGGGGATCGAGATACGCAGTATTTT. The chain has TRBV15 and TRBJ2-3, with 7 bases identical to TRBD2. Trimming at V came to 6 bases and at J to 5 bases, leaving 14 bases not matched to a gene. This CDR3 contains 16 residues. Germline V gene lookup returns CDR1 LNHNV and CDR2 YYDKDF (reference sequence).

The rearrangement links TRBV29-1 to TRBJ2-3; 10 nucleotides agree with TRBD2. The V gene end was trimmed by 5 bases and the J gene end by 4 bases; junction bases not matched to a gene: 6. The CDR3 contains 14 residues. Germline CDR1 and CDR2: SQVTM and ANQGSEA. The CDR3 reads CSVPTGLAPDTQYF. In nucleotides, the CDR3 is TGCAGCGTTCCTACGGGACTAGCGCCAGATACGCAGTATTTT.

V and J are TRBV10-3 and TRBJ1-2; D gene unclear. Trimming pared 2 bases from V and 8 bases from J, leaving 6 bases between. Germline V gives CDR1 ENHRY, CDR2 SYGVKD. CDR3 size: 11 residues. In DNA form, the CDR3 reads TGTGCCATCAGTGAGGAGTGGGGCTACACCTTC. It encodes CAISEEWGYTF.